One sample yielded the 27 T cell receptor beta chains listed below, sequenced in a study of blood T cells in healthy people across ages. A J-beta primer mix and a sample-barcoded 5' primer were used in a second PCR of roughly 6 to 11 cycles. TCRdb passed the 5' RACE reads through MiXCR, listing each CDR3 protein once. The sample records around 1.7 million distinct CDR3 sequences, about 28% being singletons. Material: blood. Receptors were obtained from a woman younger than 45 in good health.

V usage is TRBV29-1 and J usage is TRBJ2-4; D is ambiguous. In germline, CDR1 is SQVTM, CDR2 ANQGSEA. This CDR3 is 15 amino acids long. V dropped 1 base and J dropped 13 bases, with 23 bases sitting between them. The DNA of the CDR3 is TGCAGCGTTGAAGGAACGGGCAGTCTTTTTGATGAGCAGTACTTC. Residues: CSVEGTGSLFDEQYF.

The chain recombines TRBV5-1 with TRBJ1-6, with TRBD1 as a possible D gene (6 bases). V lost 3 bases, J lost 9 bases, and 16 bases lay in between. Germline assignment: CDR1 SGHRS and CDR2 YFSETQ. CDR3 length: 15 residues. The CDR3 region is CASSWGHTVTSPLHF. In nucleotides, the CDR3 is TGCGCCAGCAGCTGGGGACATACGGTTACTTCACCCCTCCACTTT.

This clonotype was observed a handful of times. The chain links TRBV12-3 or TRBV12-4 to TRBJ1-1; no clear D. Deletions cut 6 bases from V and 0 bases from J, with 11 bases between. The CDR3 is 14 amino acids. As DNA, the CDR3 is TGTGCCAGCAGCGAAGAGCGGATGAACACTGAAGCTTTCTTT. Translating it yields CASSEERMNTEAFF.

The V and J genes are TRBV24-1 and TRBJ2-1; no clear D. The CDR3 runs 13 residues. Germline loops: CDR1 KGHDR, CDR2 SFDVKD. V lost 7 bases, J lost 0 bases, and 6 bases lay in between. As DNA, the CDR3 is TGTGCCACCAGGGGAAACTCCTACAATGAGCAGTTCTTC. Translated: CATRGNSYNEQFF.

The chain employs TRBV29-1 and TRBJ1-2; 9 nucleotides line up with TRBD1. The germline V gene encodes CDR1 SQVTM and CDR2 ANQGSEA. CDR3 length: 16 residues. V shed 4 bases, J shed 3 bases, and the junction held 12 bases outside the gene matches. The CDR3 region is CSVGRDRANLDYGYTF. In DNA, the CDR3 is TGCAGCGTTGGCCGGGACAGGGCTAACCTGGACTATGGCTACACCTTC.

The V gene is TRBV3-1, the J gene TRBJ1-6, with TRBD1 matching over 7 bases. The CDR3 has 15 residues. V gave up 1 base and J gave up 9 bases; unmatched junction bases: 6. The germline V gene has CDR1 LGHDT and CDR2 YNNKEL (reference sequence). The CDR3, as DNA: TGTGCCAGCAGCCAAGGAGGGACAGTCCGTTCACCCCTCCACTTT. Translated, it gives CASSQGGTVRSPLHF.

The sample holds many counts of this clonotype. The genes are TRBV7-3 and TRBJ2-5; a possible D gene is TRBD2 (6 bases). CDR3 size: 15 residues. Germline lookup yields CDR1 SGHTA and CDR2 FQGTGA. V lost 0 bases and J 5 bases, leaving 13 bases between the germline ends. For the CDR3, the DNA is TGTGCCAGCAGCTTAACGGAGGCGGGAATGGAGACCCAGTACTTC. Its translation: CASSLTEAGMETQYF.

Only a few counts were recorded for this clonotype. The V and J genes are TRBV25-1 and TRBJ1-2; D is unclear. The CDR3 totals 13 residues. Germline lookup yields CDR1 MGHDK and CDR2 SYGVNS. Trimming took 8 bases from V and 6 from J, leaving 16 bases between them. Here the CDR3 reads CASGSGNEDGYTF. The CDR3 bases are TGTGCCAGCGGGTCGGGGAATGAGGATGGCTACACCTTC.

This chain connects TRBV20-1 to TRBJ2-3, with D uncertain. Germline V gene data show CDR1 as DFQATT and CDR2 as SNEGSKA (reference sequence). Trimming cost V 0 bases and J 1 base, with 11 bases left between them. This CDR3 has 15 amino acids. In DNA form, the CDR3 reads TGCAGTGCTAGAGATGGCGGTAAACGCACAGATACGCAGTATTTT. Its translation is CSARDGGKRTDTQYF.

This clonotype was counted a few times. The CDR3 is CASSRDRGALYEQYF. Here the CDR3 DNA reads TGTGCCAGCAGCCGGGACAGGGGAGCACTCTACGAGCAGTACTTC. The rearrangement uses TRBV7-2 and TRBJ2-7; 10 bases agree with TRBD1. The CDR3 is made up of 15 amino acids. Germline loops: CDR1 SGHTA, CDR2 FQGNSA. Losses at the gene ends were 5 bases for V and 3 bases for J; bases not matched to a gene: 7.

Worth noting for this clonotype: A much larger clone lies one base from this, so it may be a read error. The V gene is TRBV10-3, the J gene TRBJ2-7, with D tentatively TRBD1 (5 bases). Germline CDR1 and CDR2: ENHRY and SYGVKD. The CDR3 extends over 13 amino acids. DNA of the CDR3: TGTGCCATCAGTGAGTCGAGGACAAACGAGCGGTACTTC. This translates into CAISESRTNERYF.

The chain carries TRBV7-2 and TRBJ1-2; TRBD1 aligns across 8 bases. The V and J ends lost 4 bases and 6 bases, in that order; junction bases with no gene match: 10. This CDR3 is 15 amino acids long. Per the germline V gene, CDR1 is SGHTA and CDR2 is FQGNSA. Here the CDR3 DNA reads TGTGCCAGCAGCTCCCTTACAGGGGGAGTCGATGGCTACACCTTC. Protein product: CASSSLTGGVDGYTF.

This clonotype was detected only a few times. The limits of the CDR3 on the DNA are not certain, so only TCRdb's listed CDR3 is given. This rearrangement joins TRBV25-1 to TRBJ2-1. Germline CDR1 reads MGHDK; CDR2 reads SYGVNS. The length of the CDR3 is 14 amino acids, counting both ends. CDR3 amino acids: CASSELSVAAGTFF.

As for this clonotype: A single base separates this from a much larger clone, so it may be a read error. CDR3 amino acids: CAGREDLYNEQFF. The CDR3 DNA is TGTGCCGGCAGAGAGGACTTGTACAATGAGCAGTTCTTC. The chain has TRBV6-1 and TRBJ2-1, with D tentatively TRBD2 (5 bases). This CDR3 region has 13 residues. Germline loops: CDR1 MNHNS, CDR2 SASEGT.

This clonotype was observed a handful of times. The rearrangement uses TRBV9 and TRBJ2-3; unclear D gene. V was trimmed by 0 bases and J by 3 bases, leaving 14 bases between them. CDR1 is SGDLS and CDR2 is YYNGEE in the germline V gene. The CDR3 loop spans 16 amino acids. CDR3 region: CASSVGPPGLTDTQYF. DNA of the CDR3: TGTGCCAGCAGCGTAGGCCCCCCCGGTCTTACAGATACGCAGTATTTT.

The chain recombines TRBV6-2 or TRBV6-3 with TRBJ2-1, with 10 bases lining up with TRBD2. The CDR3 covers 16 residues. Germline assignment: CDR1 MNHEY and CDR2 SVGEGT. After removal of 2 bases from V and 8 bases from J, the junction contained 9 bases not matched to a gene. The CDR3 loop is CASSYPGDSGRHEQFF. CDR3 bases: TGTGCCAGCAGTTACCCGGGAGATAGCGGGAGGCATGAGCAGTTCTTC.

Notes on this clonotype: Relative to the germline gene, one junction end is altered; a read error may explain this. The chain recombines TRBV7-2 with TRBJ1-2; possible D gene TRBD1, 6 bases. Germline V gene lookup returns CDR1 SGHTA and CDR2 FQGNSA. There are 15 residues in the CDR3. The CDR3 DNA sequence: TGTGCCAGCAGCTTTGGACAGAATTCTATATGGGGCTATACCTTC. This gives the protein CASSFGQNSIWGYTF.

The V and J genes are TRBV20-1 and TRBJ2-3; D is uncertain. The V gene lost 5 bases and the J gene lost 1 base, with 13 bases spanning the gap. CDR1 is DFQATT and CDR2 is SNEGSKA in the germline V gene (reference sequence). The CDR3 spans 14 residues. The CDR3 region has the DNA TGCAGTGCTCCTGACTTATTTGGCACAGATACGCAGTATTTT. Translation: CSAPDLFGTDTQYF.

This clonotype has more than one count but fewer than ten. The rearrangement uses TRBV7-2 and TRBJ2-3; D ambiguous. The CDR3 covers 15 residues. Germline-derived CDR1 and CDR2 are SGHTA and FQGNSA. Trimming took 2 bases from V and 0 from J, leaving 9 bases between them. This CDR3 is CASSLMSRSTDTQYF. CDR3 DNA: TGTGCCAGCAGCTTAATGTCACGCAGCACAGATACGCAGTATTTT.

This chain links TRBV7-2 with TRBJ2-1, with 12 bases aligning to TRBD2. The CDR3 consists of 18 residues. Germline lookup yields CDR1 SGHTA and CDR2 FQGNSA. After removal of 1 base from V and 0 bases from J, the junction contained 4 bases not matched to a gene. CDR3 region: CASSLGATSGGSYNEQFF. For the CDR3, the DNA is TGTGCCAGCAGCTTAGGGGCGACTAGCGGGGGCTCCTACAATGAGCAGTTCTTC.

This clonotype was counted many times. The chain uses TRBV29-1 and TRBJ2-7; D may be TRBD2 (5 bases). Trimming took off 2 bases at V and 2 bases at J, with 16 bases between the two ends. This CDR3 spans 15 amino acids. Germline lookup yields CDR1 SQVTM and CDR2 ANQGSEA. The CDR3 loop is CSVEFVGRKAYEQYF. The CDR3 coding sequence is TGCAGCGTTGAATTTGTAGGGAGAAAAGCCTACGAGCAGTACTTC.

This clonotype was detected only a few times. V usage is TRBV5-6 and J usage is TRBJ1-5, with a possible D match to TRBD1 (5 bases). Trimming took off 2 bases at V and 4 bases at J, with 10 bases between the two ends. The CDR3 length is 14 residues. Germline V gives CDR1 SGHDT, CDR2 YYEEEE. The CDR3 loop reads CASSFWGGNQPQHF. The CDR3 nucleotides are TGTGCCAGCAGCTTTTGGGGGGGAAATCAGCCCCAGCATTTT. The full variable domain, in which reference TRBV5-6 and TRBJ1-5 provide the parts outside the CDR3, is DAGVTQSPTHLIKTRGQQVTLRCSPKSGHDTVSWYQQALGQGPQFIFQYYEEEERQRGNFPDRFSGHQFPNYSSELNVNALLLGDSALYLCASSFWGGNQPQHFGDGTRLSIL.

In this sample, this clonotype turned up many times. The rearrangement uses TRBV20-1 and TRBJ2-5, with 10 positions matching TRBD1. V shed 5 bases and J 8 bases; nucleotides not matched to a gene: 11. Germline V gene sequence: CDR1 DFQATT, CDR2 SNEGSKA (reference sequence). The CDR3 runs 14 residues. Here the CDR3 DNA reads TGCAGTGCTGCGAACCGGGACAGGGGAGTTACCCAGTACTTC. This sequence encodes CSAANRDRGVTQYF.

The CDR3 here is CASSTDGGLSQRETQYF. In DNA, the CDR3 is TGTGCCAGCAGCACCGACGGGGGGCTTAGTCAGCGGGAGACCCAGTACTTC. The V call is TRBV6-6, the J call TRBJ2-5; maybe TRBD2 (7 bases). The CDR3 has 17 residues. V lost 6 bases, J lost 5 bases, and 25 bases lay in between. The germline V gene has CDR1 MNHNY and CDR2 SVGAGI (reference sequence).

There are many counts of this clonotype. The CDR3 is CASSQDWQGREQYF. DNA of the CDR3: TGCGCCAGCAGCCAAGATTGGCAGGGGAGGGAGCAGTACTTC. The chain recombines TRBV4-3 with TRBJ2-7; D may correspond to TRBD1 or TRBD2 (6 bases each). Trimming removed 0 bases at V and 7 bases at J, with 13 bases between. Germline-derived CDR1 and CDR2 are LGHNA and YSLEER. The CDR3 consists of 14 residues.

On this clonotype itself: This likely reflects a read error, since a far larger clone is one base away. The J gene is TRBJ2-7, the V gene TRBV12-3 or TRBV12-4; 8 bases match TRBD2. J gave up 2 bases and V 6 bases, and 3 bases lay outside the gene matches. This CDR3 has 13 amino acids. This chain's CDR3 is CASSLSGTYEQYV. Here the CDR3 DNA reads TGTGCCAGCAGCCTTAGCGGGACCTACGAGCAGTACGTC.

Ten or more counts support this clonotype. The rearrangement uses TRBV29-1 and TRBJ2-7; D perhaps matches TRBD2 (5 bases). Germline V lookup: CDR1 SQVTM, CDR2 ANQGSEA. V was clipped by 3 bases and J by 4 bases, with 16 bases between them. CDR3 length equals 14 residues. The CDR3 DNA reads TGCAGCGTTGACCCAATGGGTCGGGGTTACGAGCAGTACTTC. It encodes CSVDPMGRGYEQYF.